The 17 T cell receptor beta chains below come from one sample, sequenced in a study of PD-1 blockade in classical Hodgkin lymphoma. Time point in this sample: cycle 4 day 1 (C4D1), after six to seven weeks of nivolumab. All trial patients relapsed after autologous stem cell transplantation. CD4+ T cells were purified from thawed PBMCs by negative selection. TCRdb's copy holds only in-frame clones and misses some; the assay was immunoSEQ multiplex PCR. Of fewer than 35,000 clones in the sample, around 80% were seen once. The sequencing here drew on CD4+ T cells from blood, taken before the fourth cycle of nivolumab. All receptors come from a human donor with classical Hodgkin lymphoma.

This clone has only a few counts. CDR3 residues: CASSYMGETQYF. The CDR3 region has the DNA TGTGCCAGCAGTTACATGGGTGAGACCCAGTACTTC. J is TRBJ2-5 and V is TRBV6-6; D is undetermined. Germline assignment: CDR1 MNHNY and CDR2 SVGAGI (reference sequence). V lost 2 bases and J 5 bases, leaving 6 bases between the germline ends. This CDR3 has 12 residues.

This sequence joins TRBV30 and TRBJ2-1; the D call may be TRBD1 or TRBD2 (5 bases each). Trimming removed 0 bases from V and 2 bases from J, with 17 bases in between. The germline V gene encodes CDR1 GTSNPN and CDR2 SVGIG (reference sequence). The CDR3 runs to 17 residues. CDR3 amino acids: CAWSVWLVGATYNEQFF. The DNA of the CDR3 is TGTGCCTGGAGTGTCTGGTTGGTCGGGGCTACCTACAATGAGCAGTTCTTC.

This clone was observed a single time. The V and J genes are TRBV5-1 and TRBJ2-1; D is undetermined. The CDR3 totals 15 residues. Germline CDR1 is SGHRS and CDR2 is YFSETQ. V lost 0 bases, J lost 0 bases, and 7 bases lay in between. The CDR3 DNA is TGCGCCAGCAGCTTGGCGGCGACCTCCTACAATGAGCAGTTCTTC. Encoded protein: CASSLAATSYNEQFF.

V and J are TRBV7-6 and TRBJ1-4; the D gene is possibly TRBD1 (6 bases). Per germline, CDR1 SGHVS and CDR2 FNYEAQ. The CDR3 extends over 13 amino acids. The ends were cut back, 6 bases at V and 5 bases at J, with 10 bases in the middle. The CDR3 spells CASRGGGNEKLFF. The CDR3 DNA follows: TGTGCCAGCAGGGGAGGGGGGAATGAAAAACTGTTTTTT.

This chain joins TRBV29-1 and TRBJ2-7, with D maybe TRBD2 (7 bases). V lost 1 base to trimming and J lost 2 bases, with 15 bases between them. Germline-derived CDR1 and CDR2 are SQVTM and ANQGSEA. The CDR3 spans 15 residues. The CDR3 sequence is CSVEGRGGGAYEQYF. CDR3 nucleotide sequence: TGCAGCGTTGAAGGGCGTGGAGGGGGGGCCTACGAGCAGTACTTC.

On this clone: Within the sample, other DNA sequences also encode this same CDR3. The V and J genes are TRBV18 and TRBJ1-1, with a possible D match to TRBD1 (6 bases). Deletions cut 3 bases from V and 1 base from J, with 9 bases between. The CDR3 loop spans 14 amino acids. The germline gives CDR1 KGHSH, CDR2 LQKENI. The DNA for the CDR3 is TGTGCCAGCTCACCTTTACAGGGGAACACTGAAGCTTTCTTT. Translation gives CASSPLQGNTEAFF.

Written as DNA, the CDR3 is TGCAGCGTTTCTTCAGGGGGCGCGGGATATGGCTACACCTTC. Protein sequence: CSVSSGGAGYGYTF. This rearrangement joins TRBV29-1 to TRBJ1-2; TRBD1 aligns across 8 bases. The CDR3 is 14 residues long. V trimming: 5 bases; J trimming: 5 bases; junction bases outside the gene matches: 10. Germline V gene lookup returns CDR1 SQVTM and CDR2 ANQGSEA. The variable domain in full, with the rest retrieved from reference TRBV29-1 and TRBJ1-2, is SAVISQKPSRDICQRGTSLTIQCQVDSQVTMMFWYRQQPGQSLTLIATANQGSEATYESGFVIDKFPISRPNLTFSTLTVSNMSPEDSSIYLCSVSSGGAGYGYTFGSGTRLTVV.

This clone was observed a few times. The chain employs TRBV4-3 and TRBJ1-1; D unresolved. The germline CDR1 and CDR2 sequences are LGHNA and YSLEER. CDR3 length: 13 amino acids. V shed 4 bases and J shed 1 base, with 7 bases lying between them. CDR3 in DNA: TGCGCCAGCAGCCTTGGACCGAACACTGAAGCTTTCTTT. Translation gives CASSLGPNTEAFF.

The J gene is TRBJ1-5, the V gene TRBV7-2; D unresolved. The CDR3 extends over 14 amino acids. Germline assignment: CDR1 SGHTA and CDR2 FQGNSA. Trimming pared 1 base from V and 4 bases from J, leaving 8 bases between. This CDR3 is CASSLDVGNQPQHF. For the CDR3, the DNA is TGTGCCAGCAGCTTAGATGTGGGGAATCAGCCCCAGCATTTT.

The CDR3 spells CASSLRDGNQPQHF. The CDR3 DNA reads TGTGCCAGCAGCTTAAGGGACGGCAATCAGCCCCAGCATTTT. The chain employs TRBV7-2 and TRBJ1-5; D perhaps matches TRBD1 (5 bases). Trimming took 2 bases from V and 2 from J, leaving 7 bases between them. Germline V CDR1 and CDR2: SGHTA, FQGNSA. This CDR3 has 14 amino acids.

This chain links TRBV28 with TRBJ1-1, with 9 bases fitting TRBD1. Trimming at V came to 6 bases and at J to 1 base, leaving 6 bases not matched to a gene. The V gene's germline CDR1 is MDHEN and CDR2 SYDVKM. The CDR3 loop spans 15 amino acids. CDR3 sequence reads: CASSDPGQGNTEAFF. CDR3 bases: TGTGCCAGCAGCGACCCGGGACAGGGGAACACTGAAGCTTTCTTT.

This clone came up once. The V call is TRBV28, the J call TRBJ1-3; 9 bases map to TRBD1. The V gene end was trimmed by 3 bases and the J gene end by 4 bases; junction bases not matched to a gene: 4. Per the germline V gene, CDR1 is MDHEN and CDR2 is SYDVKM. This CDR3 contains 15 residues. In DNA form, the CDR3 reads TGTGCCAGCAGTTTGGACAGGGGAGCGGGAAACACCATATATTTT. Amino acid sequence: CASSLDRGAGNTIYF. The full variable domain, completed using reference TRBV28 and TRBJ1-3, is DVKVTQSSRYLVKRTGEKVFLECVQDMDHENMFWYRQDPGLGLRLIYFSYDVKMKEKGDIPEGYSVSREKKERFSLILESASTNQTSMYLCASSLDRGAGNTIYFGEGSWLTVV.

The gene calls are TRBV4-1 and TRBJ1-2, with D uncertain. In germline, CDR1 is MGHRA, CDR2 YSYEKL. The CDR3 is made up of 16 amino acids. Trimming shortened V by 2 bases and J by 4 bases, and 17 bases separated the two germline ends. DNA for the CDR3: TGCGCCAGCAGCCAATTAGACCACCTTGAGGGCTATGGCTACACCTTC. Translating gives CASSQLDHLEGYGYTF.

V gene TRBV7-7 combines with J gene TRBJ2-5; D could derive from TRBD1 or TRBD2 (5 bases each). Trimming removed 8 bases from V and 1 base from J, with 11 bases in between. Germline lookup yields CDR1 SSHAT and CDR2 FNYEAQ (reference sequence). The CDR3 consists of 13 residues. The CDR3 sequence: CASARGLQETQYF. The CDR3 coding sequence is TGTGCCAGCGCGAGGGGTCTCCAAGAGACCCAGTACTTC.

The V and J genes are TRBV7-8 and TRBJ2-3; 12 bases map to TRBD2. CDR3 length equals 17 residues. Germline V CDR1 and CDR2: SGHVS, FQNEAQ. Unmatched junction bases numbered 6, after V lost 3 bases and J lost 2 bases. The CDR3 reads CASSFWTSGDYTDTQYF. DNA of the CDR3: TGTGCCAGCAGCTTTTGGACTAGCGGGGATTACACAGATACGCAGTATTTT.

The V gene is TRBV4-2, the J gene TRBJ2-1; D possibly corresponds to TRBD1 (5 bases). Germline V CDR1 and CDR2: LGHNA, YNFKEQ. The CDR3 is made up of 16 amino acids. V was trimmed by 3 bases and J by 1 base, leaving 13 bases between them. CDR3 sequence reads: CASSHAAGSSYNEQFF. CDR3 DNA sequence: TGTGCCAGCAGCCACGCGGCAGGGTCATCCTACAATGAGCAGTTCTTC.

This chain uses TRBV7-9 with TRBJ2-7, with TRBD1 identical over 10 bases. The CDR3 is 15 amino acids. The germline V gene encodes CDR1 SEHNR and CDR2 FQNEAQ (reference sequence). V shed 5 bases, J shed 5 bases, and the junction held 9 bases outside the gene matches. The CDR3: CASSRGTGDSHEQYF. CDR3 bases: TGTGCCAGCAGCCGGGGGACAGGGGATTCCCACGAGCAGTACTTC. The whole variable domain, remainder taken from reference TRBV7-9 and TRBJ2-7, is DTGVSQNPRHKITKRGQNVTFRCDPISEHNRLYWYRQTLGQGPEFLTYFQNEAQLEKSRLLSDRFSAERPKGSFSTLEIQRTEQGDSAMYLCASSRGTGDSHEQYFGPGTRLTVT.